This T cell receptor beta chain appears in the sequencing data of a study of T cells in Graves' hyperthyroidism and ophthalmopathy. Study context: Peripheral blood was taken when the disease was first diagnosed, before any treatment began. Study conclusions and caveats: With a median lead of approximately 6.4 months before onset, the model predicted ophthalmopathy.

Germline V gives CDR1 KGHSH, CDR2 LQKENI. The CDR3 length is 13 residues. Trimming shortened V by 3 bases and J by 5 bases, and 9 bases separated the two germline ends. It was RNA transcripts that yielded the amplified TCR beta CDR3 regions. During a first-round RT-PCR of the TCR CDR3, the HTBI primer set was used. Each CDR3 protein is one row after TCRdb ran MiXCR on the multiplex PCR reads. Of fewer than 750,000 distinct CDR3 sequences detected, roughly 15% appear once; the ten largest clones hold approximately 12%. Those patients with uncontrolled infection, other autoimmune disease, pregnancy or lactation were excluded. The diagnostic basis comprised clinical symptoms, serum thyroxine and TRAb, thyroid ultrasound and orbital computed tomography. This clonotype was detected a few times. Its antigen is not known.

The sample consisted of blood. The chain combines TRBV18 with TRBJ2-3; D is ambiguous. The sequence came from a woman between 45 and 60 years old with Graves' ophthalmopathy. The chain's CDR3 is CASSPPPGDTQYF. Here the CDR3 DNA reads TGTGCCAGCTCACCCCCCCCTGGAGATACGCAGTATTTT.